The clone carrying this T cell receptor (beta chain) was detected once. CDR1 SGHAT and CDR2 FQNNGV come from the germline V gene. V lost 3 bases and J lost 0, with 17 bases in between. The CDR3 has 17 amino acids. The source of the sample is a study of blood T cell repertoires in COVID-19. Cohort assignment relied on participant-reported clinical history. TCRdb keeps only in-frame clones here, not all; method: immunoSEQ multiplex PCR. This repertoire shows a few hundred thousand clones, approximately 84% found once; its top ten account for 1%. This sequence originates from a young woman who had recovered from COVID-19. The genes are TRBV11-2 and TRBJ1-1; D perhaps matches TRBD1 (5 bases). Input material: PBMCs or T cells enriched from blood (not recorded which). CDR3: CASSFPYLQAVNTEAFF. CDR3 coding DNA: TGTGCCAGCAGCTTTCCTTACTTACAGGCTGTGAACACTGAAGCTTTCTTT.